The following is a T cell receptor (beta chain) sequence with its context. Other DNA sequences in the sample encode the same CDR3. This sample was included in a study of shared clonotypes between healthy human individuals. Across the whole study: Three plates were used per donor for CD4 naive, three for CD4 memory, two for CD8 naive and one for CD8 memory.

Repertoires were generated with immunoSEQ multiplex PCR, while TCRdb's copy carries only in-frame clones and drops some. Among roughly 2.1 million clones listed, 85% to 95% were seen once. Per germline, CDR1 MNHEY and CDR2 SMNVEV (reference sequence). V lost 3 bases, J lost 1 base, and 10 bases lay in between. CDR3 size: 14 residues. In the naive CD8 group, cells lacked CD45RO and were positively selected for CCR7, so terminally differentiated effector memory CD45RA+ cells were left out. Every one of the donors was a Caucasian adult that lived in Nashville, Tennessee. Sequencing was done on a sample of naive CD8+ T cells from PBMCs. The chain recombines TRBV27 with TRBJ2-7; the D is unclear. This TCR derives from a man between 18 and 35 years old in good health. Some clones in this sample may be carry-over from other donors' samples. The CDR3 sequence is CASSFEGPSYEQYF. The CDR3 nucleotides read TGTGCCAGCAGTTTTGAAGGTCCTTCCTACGAGCAGTACTTC.